A single sample is the source of the 10 T cell receptor beta chains below, sequenced in a study of T cell changes during pregnancy in multiple sclerosis. Using immunoSEQ multiplex PCR, the repertoire was profiled, and TCRdb retains in-frame clones only, with some absent. The table records about 40,000 clones, about 92% of them present only once. The input for sequencing was CD4+ T cells from peripheral blood mononuclear cells, taken in the first trimester of pregnancy. All receptors come from a female donor with multiple sclerosis, enrolled in a pregnancy study.

The V gene is TRBV10-3, the J gene TRBJ1-5, with D unclear. Per the germline V gene, CDR1 is ENHRY and CDR2 is SYGVKD. CDR3 size: 15 residues. Trimming shortened V by 0 bases and J by 5 bases, and 11 bases separated the two germline ends. This CDR3 is CAISESHMGHQPQHF. DNA of the CDR3: TGTGCCATCAGTGAGTCCCATATGGGCCATCAGCCCCAGCATTTT.

The chain is built from TRBV28 and TRBJ2-4, with 10 bases matching TRBD2. V lost 6 bases and J lost 11; bases outside the gene matches: 22. Per germline, CDR1 MDHEN and CDR2 SYDVKM. CDR3 size: 18 residues. The CDR3 region is CASSLLPGQGLAPGVQYF. CDR3 DNA sequence: TGTGCCAGCAGCCTCCTCCCCGGCCAGGGACTAGCGCCGGGGGTTCAGTACTTC.

V gene TRBV4-1 combines with J gene TRBJ2-2, with D possibly being TRBD1 (6 bases). Germline V gene data show CDR1 as MGHRA and CDR2 as YSYEKL. Trimming pared 3 bases from V and 6 bases from J, leaving 26 bases between. This CDR3 has 19 amino acids. CDR3 amino acids: CASSHLTGLLGVGPGELFF. The CDR3, as DNA: TGCGCCAGCAGCCATTTGACAGGACTCCTTGGGGTGGGGCCCGGGGAGCTGTTTTTT.

This chain joins TRBV15 and TRBJ1-5; D ambiguous. This CDR3 spans 14 amino acids. V gave up 0 bases and J gave up 7 bases, with 10 bases separating them. The germline gives CDR1 LNHNV, CDR2 YYDKDF (reference sequence). For the CDR3, the DNA is TGTGCCACCAGCAGAGATCTAACGAGGCAGCCCCAGCATTTT. It codes for CATSRDLTRQPQHF.

The chain carries TRBV18 and TRBJ2-4; weak D call: TRBD1 (5 bases). CDR1 is KGHSH, CDR2 LQKENI, per germline. V lost 4 bases to trimming and J lost 7 bases, with 17 bases between them. This CDR3 is built from 15 residues. Here the CDR3 DNA reads TGTGCCAGCTCACATATGGACAAGGTGGGCAACATTCAGTACTTC. Protein product: CASSHMDKVGNIQYF.

The chain employs TRBV21-1 and TRBJ2-3; the DNA was not compared with TRBD2, the D call given in the table. TRBV21-1 is a pseudogene. CDR3 length: 16 residues. The CDR3 loop reads CASRLGTSGTTDTQYF. CDR3 nucleotide sequence: TGTGCCAGCAGGCTAGGGACTAGCGGGACCACAGATACGCAGTATTTT.

This chain connects TRBV28 to TRBJ1-3; 8 bases fit TRBD1. Trimming removed 7 bases from V and 4 bases from J; junction bases left unmatched: 9. The germline V gene has CDR1 MDHEN and CDR2 SYDVKM. The CDR3 sequence is 15 residues long. This CDR3 is CASTTDRAVGNTIYF. The CDR3 coding sequence is TGTGCCAGCACCACGGACAGGGCAGTGGGAAACACCATATATTTT.

A single count supports this clone. The chain has TRBV27 and TRBJ1-5, with D possibly TRBD1 on 5 matching bases. The V gene's germline CDR1 is MNHEY and CDR2 SMNVEV (reference sequence). Trimming pared 2 bases from V and 3 bases from J, leaving 14 bases between. CDR3 length: 16 residues. CDR3 in DNA: TGTGCCAGCAGTTTAAACCGGCCGGGGGACAATCAGCCCCAGCATTTT. Translation gives CASSLNRPGDNQPQHF.

This rearrangement joins TRBV27 to TRBJ2-7, with 9 bases identical to TRBD2. V was clipped by 4 bases and J by 4 bases; unmatched bases: 8. Germline assignment: CDR1 MNHEY and CDR2 SMNVEV (reference sequence). CDR3 length: 15 amino acids. The CDR3 sequence is CASSSSASGDYEQYF. CDR3 bases: TGTGCCAGCAGTTCTAGTGCTAGCGGGGATTACGAGCAGTACTTC.

A single count supports this clone. The rearrangement uses TRBV5-1 and TRBJ1-6; 7 nucleotides match TRBD1. This CDR3 is 16 amino acids long. Germline CDR1 is SGHRS and CDR2 is YFSETQ. The junction had 9 bases not matched to a gene; V was cut back by 3 bases and J by 6 bases. The CDR3 is CASSSRIRGRNSPLHF. The CDR3 bases are TGCGCCAGCAGCTCGAGGATTAGGGGGCGTAATTCACCCCTCCACTTT. The variable domain in full, with the rest retrieved from reference TRBV5-1 and TRBJ1-6, is KAGVTQTPRYLIKTRGQQVTLSCSPISGHRSVSWYQQTPGQGLQFLFEYFSETQRNKGNFPGRFSGRQFSNSRSEMNVSTLELGDSALYLCASSSRIRGRNSPLHFGNGTRLTVT.